This T cell receptor beta chain was identified during a study of radiation and T cells in renal cell carcinoma. Using immunoSEQ multiplex PCR, the repertoire was profiled, and TCRdb retains in-frame clones only, with some absent. The repertoire consists of tens of thousands of clones, with 80% to 90% occurring once and the leading ten covering approximately 6.2%. The CDR3 spans 16 residues. Germline V gives CDR1 MDHEN, CDR2 SYDVKM. After removal of 0 bases from V and 4 bases from J, the junction contained 4 bases not matched to a gene. Time point defined: blood 4 weeks post-SBRT, at nephrectomy. Specified treatment: 15 Gy SBRT to primary tumor, nephrectomy 4 weeks later.

The sequenced sample was blood, obtained from a patient whose treatment included radiotherapy and nephrectomy. The chain uses TRBV28 and TRBJ2-1; 9 bases align to TRBD2. The TCR was taken from a woman between 70 and 85 years old with renal cell carcinoma. The CDR3 DNA reads TGTGCCAGCAGTTTATGGTACAGCGGGGGGTACAATGAGCAGTTCTTC. Translating it yields CASSLWYSGGYNEQFF.